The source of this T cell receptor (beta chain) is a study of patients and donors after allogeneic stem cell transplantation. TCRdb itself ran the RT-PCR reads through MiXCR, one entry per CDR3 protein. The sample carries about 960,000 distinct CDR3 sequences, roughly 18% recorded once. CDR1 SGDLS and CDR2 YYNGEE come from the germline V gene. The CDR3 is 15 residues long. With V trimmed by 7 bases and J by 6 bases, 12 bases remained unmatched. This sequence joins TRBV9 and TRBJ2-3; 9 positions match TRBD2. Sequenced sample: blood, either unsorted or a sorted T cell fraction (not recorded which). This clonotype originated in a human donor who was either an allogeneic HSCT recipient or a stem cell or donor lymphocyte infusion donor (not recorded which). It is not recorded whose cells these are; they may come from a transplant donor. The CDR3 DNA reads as TGTGCCAGCTGCCCTTCGGGACTAGCATTTGATACGCAGTATTTT. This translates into CASCPSGLAFDTQYF.